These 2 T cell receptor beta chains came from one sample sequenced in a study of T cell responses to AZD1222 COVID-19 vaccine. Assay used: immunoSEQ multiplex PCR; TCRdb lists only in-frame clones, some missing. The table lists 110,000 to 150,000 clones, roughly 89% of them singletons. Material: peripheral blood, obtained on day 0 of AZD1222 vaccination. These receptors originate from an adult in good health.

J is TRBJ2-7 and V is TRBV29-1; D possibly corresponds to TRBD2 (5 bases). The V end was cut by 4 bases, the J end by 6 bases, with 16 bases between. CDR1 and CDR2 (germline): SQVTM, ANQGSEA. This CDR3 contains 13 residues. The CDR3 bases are TGCAGCGTTGGCGGTGCCGGGAAGGCCGAGCAGTACTTC. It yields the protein CSVGGAGKAEQYF.

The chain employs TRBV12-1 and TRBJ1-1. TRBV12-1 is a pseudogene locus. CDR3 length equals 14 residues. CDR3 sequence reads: CASNPPHWGTEAFF. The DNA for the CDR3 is TGTGCCAGCAACCCGCCCCACTGGGGCACTGAAGCTTTCTTT.